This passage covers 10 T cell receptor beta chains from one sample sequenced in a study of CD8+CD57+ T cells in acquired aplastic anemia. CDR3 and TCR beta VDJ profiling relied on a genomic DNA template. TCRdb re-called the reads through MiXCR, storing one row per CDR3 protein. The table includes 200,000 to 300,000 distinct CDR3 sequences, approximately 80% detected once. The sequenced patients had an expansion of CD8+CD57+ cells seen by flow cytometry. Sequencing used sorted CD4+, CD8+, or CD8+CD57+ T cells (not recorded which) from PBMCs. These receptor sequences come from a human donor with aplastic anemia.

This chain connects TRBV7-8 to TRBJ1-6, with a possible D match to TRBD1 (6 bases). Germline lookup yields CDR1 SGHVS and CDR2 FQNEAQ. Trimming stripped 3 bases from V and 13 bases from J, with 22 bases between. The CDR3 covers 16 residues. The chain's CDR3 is CASSLAGGRDTQPLHF. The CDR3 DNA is TGTGCCAGCAGCTTGGCGGGGGGCCGCGATACTCAGCCCCTCCACTTT.

CDR3 protein: CASREAGTGFEEQYF. CDR3 nucleotide sequence: TGTGCCAGCAGGGAGGCCGGGACAGGCTTTGAAGAGCAGTACTTC. The V gene is TRBV13, the J gene TRBJ2-7; 8 bases align to TRBD1. CDR1 and CDR2 (germline): PRHDT, FYEKMQ (reference sequence). There are 15 residues in the CDR3. Trimming at V came to 6 bases and at J to 7 bases, leaving 14 bases not matched to a gene.

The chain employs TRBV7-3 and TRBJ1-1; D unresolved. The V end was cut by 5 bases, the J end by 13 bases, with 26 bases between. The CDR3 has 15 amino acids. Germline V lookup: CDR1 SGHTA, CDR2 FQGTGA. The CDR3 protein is CASSIDVSGIDTDFF. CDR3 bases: TGTGCCAGCAGCATAGACGTAAGCGGGATAGATACAGATTTCTTT.

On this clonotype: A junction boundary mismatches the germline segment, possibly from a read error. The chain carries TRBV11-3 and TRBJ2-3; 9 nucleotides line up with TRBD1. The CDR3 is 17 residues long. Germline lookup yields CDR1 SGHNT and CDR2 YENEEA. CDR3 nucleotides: TGTGCCAGCAGCATAGATCTGACAGGGGGAGAGACAGATACGCAGTATTTT. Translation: CASSIDLTGGETDTQYF.

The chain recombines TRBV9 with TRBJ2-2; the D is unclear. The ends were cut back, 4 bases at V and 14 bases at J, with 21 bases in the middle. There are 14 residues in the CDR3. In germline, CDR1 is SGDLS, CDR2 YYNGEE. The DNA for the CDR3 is TGTGCCAGCAGCTTAGGGTCAGAGACGCAGGATCTGTTTTTT. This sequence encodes CASSLGSETQDLFF.

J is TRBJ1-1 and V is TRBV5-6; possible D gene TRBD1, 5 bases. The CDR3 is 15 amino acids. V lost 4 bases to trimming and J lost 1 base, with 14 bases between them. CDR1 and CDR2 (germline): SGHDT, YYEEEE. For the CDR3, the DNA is TGTGCCAGCAGCACAGCCACAGGAGGGAACACTGAAGCTTTCTTT. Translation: CASSTATGGNTEAFF.

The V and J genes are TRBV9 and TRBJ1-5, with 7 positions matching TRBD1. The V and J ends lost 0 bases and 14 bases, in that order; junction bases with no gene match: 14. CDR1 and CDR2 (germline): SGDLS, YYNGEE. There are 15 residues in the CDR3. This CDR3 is CASSVGDRQGGNKHF. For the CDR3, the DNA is TGTGCCAGCAGCGTAGGGGACCGACAGGGAGGAAACAAGCATTTT. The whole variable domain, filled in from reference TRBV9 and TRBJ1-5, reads DSGVTQTPKHLITATGQRVTLRCSPRSGDLSVYWYQQSLDQGLQFLIQYYNGEERAKGNILERFSAQQFPDLHSELNLSSLELGDSALYFCASSVGDRQGGNKHFGDGTRLSIL.

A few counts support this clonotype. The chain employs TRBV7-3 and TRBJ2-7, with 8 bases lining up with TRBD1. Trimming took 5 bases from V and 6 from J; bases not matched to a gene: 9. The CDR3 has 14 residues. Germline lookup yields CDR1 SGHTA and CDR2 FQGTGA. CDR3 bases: TGTGCCAGCAGCGTAGATCAGGGGGCCTTCGAGCAGTACTTC. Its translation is CASSVDQGAFEQYF.

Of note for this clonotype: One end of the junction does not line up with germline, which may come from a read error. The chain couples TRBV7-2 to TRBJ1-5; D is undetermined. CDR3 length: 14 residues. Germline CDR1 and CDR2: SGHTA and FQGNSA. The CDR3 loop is CASSAPYYNQPQHF. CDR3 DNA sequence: TGTGCCAGCAGTGCTCCTTATTACAATCAGCCCCAGCACTTT. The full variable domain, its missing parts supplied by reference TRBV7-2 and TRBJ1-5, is GAGVSQSPSNKVTEKGKDVELRCDPISGHTALYWYRQSLGQGLEFLIYFQGNSAPDKSGLPSDRFSAERTGGSVSTLTIQRTQQEDSAVYLCASSAPYYNQPQHFGDGTRLSIL.

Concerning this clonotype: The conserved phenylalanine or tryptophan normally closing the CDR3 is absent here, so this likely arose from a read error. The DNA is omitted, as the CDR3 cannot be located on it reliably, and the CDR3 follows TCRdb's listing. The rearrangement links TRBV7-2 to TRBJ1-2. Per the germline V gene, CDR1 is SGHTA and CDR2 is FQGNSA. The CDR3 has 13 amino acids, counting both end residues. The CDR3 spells CASSFHPDGGAIS.